Below are 12 T cell receptor beta chains sequenced from a single sample in a study of blood T cells in healthy people across ages. Primed by a sample-barcoded 5' primer and a J-beta primer mix, a second PCR proceeded for about 6 to 12 cycles. TCRdb processed the 5' RACE reads anew with MiXCR; each CDR3 protein has one entry. The sample lists roughly 790,000 distinct CDR3 sequences, around 40% occurring once. Sequencing used blood. Receptors were obtained from a woman in her sixties or seventies in good health.

This chain joins TRBV12-3 or TRBV12-4 and TRBJ1-3; D remains ambiguous. Trimming removed 6 bases from V and 8 bases from J, with 23 bases in between. This CDR3 is 16 amino acids long. The CDR3 region has the DNA TGTGCCAGCAGCCCGCCTGGTAGCCGGGCTATGGACACCATATATTTT. Translation: CASSPPGSRAMDTIYF.

This clonotype appeared a few times. V gene TRBV10-3 combines with J gene TRBJ2-7; TRBD2 matches at 11 bases. V shed 10 bases and J 0 bases; nucleotides not matched to a gene: 14. CDR1 and CDR2 from the germline V gene are ENHRY and SYGVKD. There are 17 residues in the CDR3. The CDR3 DNA reads TGTGCCACCAAACCGGGACTAGCGGCATCGAGCTCCTACGAGCAGTACTTC. It is translated as CATKPGLAASSSYEQYF.

V usage is TRBV7-9 and J usage is TRBJ2-3, with 8 bases lining up with TRBD2. Germline trimming cut 4 bases from V and 2 bases from J; bases unmatched to any gene: 5. Germline loops: CDR1 SEHNR, CDR2 FQNEAQ (reference sequence). The CDR3 totals 15 residues. This CDR3 reads CASSSSGSYTDTQYF. The CDR3 region has the DNA TGTGCCAGCAGCTCGAGCGGGAGTTACACAGATACGCAGTATTTT.

This clonotype came up a few times. This chain uses TRBV4-3 with TRBJ2-3; D is possibly TRBD2 (6 bases). This CDR3 spans 16 amino acids. The V gene's germline CDR1 is LGHNA and CDR2 YSLEER. V was trimmed by 5 bases and J by 1 base, leaving 16 bases between them. The CDR3 reads CASSRTTPGGTDTQYF. The CDR3 DNA is TGCGCCAGCAGCAGAACCACACCGGGAGGCACAGATACGCAGTATTTT.

This clonotype was seen ten or more times. J is TRBJ2-1 and V is TRBV5-1; D not resolved. The CDR3 runs to 16 residues. V was cut by 0 bases and J by 7 bases, with 17 bases left in between. Looked up from germline, CDR1 is SGHRS and CDR2 is YFSETQ. The CDR3 spells CASSLEPTRSSNEQFF. CDR3 sequence (DNA): TGCGCCAGCAGCTTGGAGCCGACACGGTCCTCTAATGAGCAGTTCTTC.

The rearrangement joins TRBV28 to TRBJ1-2; D uncertain. Germline V gene sequence: CDR1 MDHEN, CDR2 SYDVKM. Trimming removed 3 bases at V and 11 bases at J, with 13 bases between. CDR3 size: 12 residues. DNA for the CDR3: TGTGCCAGCAGTTTGGTGGGCGGCGCGTACACCTTC. It encodes CASSLVGGAYTF.

This clonotype was observed at least ten times. The rearrangement joins TRBV12-3 or TRBV12-4 to TRBJ2-7; D is possibly TRBD1 (6 bases). CDR3 length: 14 amino acids. V shed 3 bases and J shed 1 base, with 10 bases lying between them. CDR3 coding DNA: TGTGCCAGCAGTTTTTGGGACACATCCTACGAGCAGTACTTC. Its protein product is CASSFWDTSYEQYF.

This clonotype was detected a few times. The chain combines TRBV28 with TRBJ1-2, with 8 bases aligning to TRBD1. Germline V gives CDR1 MDHEN, CDR2 SYDVKM. This CDR3 region has 12 residues. V shed 11 bases and J 6 bases; nucleotides not matched to a gene: 8. The CDR3 nucleotides read TGTGCCTCTGGAGACAGGGGCAATGGCTACACCTTC. Translation: CASGDRGNGYTF.

The chain combines TRBV20-1 with TRBJ2-5; TRBD2 aligns across 12 bases. CDR1 and CDR2 from the germline V gene are DFQATT and SNEGSKA (reference sequence). This CDR3 has 18 amino acids. J lost 4 bases, V lost 2 bases, and 14 bases had no gene match. This chain's CDR3 is CSARPLRTSGILGETQYF. The DNA of the CDR3 is TGCAGTGCTAGACCTTTAAGGACTAGCGGGATATTAGGAGAGACCCAGTACTTC.

This CDR3 is CASSWTGLAYEQYF. The CDR3, as DNA: TGTGCCAGCAGTTGGACAGGCCTCGCCTACGAGCAGTACTTC. This chain uses TRBV6-2 or TRBV6-3 with TRBJ2-7; 7 nucleotides align to TRBD1. CDR1 is MNHEY and CDR2 is SVGEGT in the germline V gene. The CDR3 sequence is 14 residues long. J lost 2 bases, V lost 4 bases, and 5 bases had no gene match.

This clonotype was picked up many times. The J gene is TRBJ2-7, the V gene TRBV11-2; TRBD2 is a possible D gene (6 bases). Looked up from germline, CDR1 is SGHAT and CDR2 is FQNNGV. With 3 bases removed from V and 7 bases from J, the gap between germline ends came to 10 bases. The CDR3 consists of 12 residues. The CDR3 DNA sequence: TGTGCCAGCAGCTTTTCGGCGGGGGAGCAGTACTTC. This encodes CASSFSAGEQYF.

This clonotype was detected a few times. The chain carries TRBV29-1 and TRBJ1-1, with D unclear. Deletions cut 8 bases from V and 5 bases from J, with 18 bases between. The CDR3 sequence is 13 residues long. CDR1 and CDR2 (germline): SQVTM, ANQGSEA. CDR3 DNA sequence: TGCAGCATATCCCGGGAGTCGGGGACTGAAGCTTTCTTT. Translating gives CSISRESGTEAFF.